The 9 T cell receptor beta chains below all came from one sample that was sequenced in a study of blood T cells in healthy people across ages. A sample-barcoded 5' primer and a J-beta primer mix were used in a second PCR of about 7 to 11 cycles. TCRdb reprocessed the 5' RACE reads via MiXCR and lists one record per CDR3 protein. Of roughly 1,500,000 distinct CDR3 sequences listed, 42% are singletons. Sequenced input: blood. The source of these receptors is a woman under 30 in good health.

About this clonotype: Compared with germline, one end of the junction differs, possibly owing to a read error. The chain combines TRBV4-1 with TRBJ2-7; D is unclear. Germline V gene sequence: CDR1 MGHRA, CDR2 YSYEKL. The CDR3 extends over 14 amino acids. CDR3 sequence (DNA): TGCACCAGCAGCCAAGATTCGCAGTACAATGAGCAGTACTTC. Protein product: CTSSQDSQYNEQYF.

About this clonotype: The junction differs from germline at one of its ends, possibly a read error. This chain links TRBV5-1 with TRBJ2-3, with 8 nucleotides matching TRBD1. This CDR3 comprises 14 residues. Germline V gene lookup returns CDR1 SGHRS and CDR2 YFSETQ. CDR3 bases: TGCGGCAGCAGCCCAGGACAGGGAACAGATACGCAGTATTTT. Translated, it gives CGSSPGQGTDTQYF.

V usage is TRBV7-8 and J usage is TRBJ2-7; 7 positions agree with TRBD1. The length of the CDR3 is 14 residues. With V trimmed by 3 bases and J by 1 base, 3 bases remained unmatched. Germline V CDR1 and CDR2: SGHVS, FQNEAQ. Written as DNA, the CDR3 is TGTGCCAGCAGCTTTGACAGGGAATCCTACGAGCAGTACTTC. This encodes CASSFDRESYEQYF.

This chain links TRBV18 with TRBJ1-5; D is undetermined. The V gene lost 4 bases and the J gene lost 5 bases, with 12 bases spanning the gap. The germline V gene encodes CDR1 KGHSH and CDR2 LQKENI. The CDR3 consists of 14 residues. The chain's CDR3 is CASSQGAGDQPQHF. As DNA, the CDR3 is TGTGCCAGCTCACAAGGCGCGGGTGATCAGCCCCAGCATTTT.

This chain uses TRBV4-3 with TRBJ2-7, with D hard to call. Trimming stripped 4 bases from V and 6 bases from J, with 19 bases between. Germline V gene lookup returns CDR1 LGHNA and CDR2 YSLEER. The CDR3 length is 15 residues. As DNA, the CDR3 is TGCGCCAGCAGCCCCGCGGACCGCTTGGCCTTCGAGCAGTACTTC. Protein: CASSPADRLAFEQYF.

About this clonotype: A much larger clone differs from this one at a single base, so this may be a read error. This chain joins TRBV10-3 and TRBJ2-1, with no clear D. There are 13 residues in the CDR3. V shed 2 bases and J shed 4 bases, with 6 bases lying between them. CDR1 and CDR2 from the germline V gene are ENHRY and SYGVKD. This CDR3 is CAISEDSYNEQFF. As DNA, the CDR3 is TGTGCCATCAGTGAGGACTCTTACAATGAGCAGTTCTTC.

The rearrangement uses TRBV2 and TRBJ1-2, with no clear D. Germline assignment: CDR1 SNHLY and CDR2 FYNNEI. Trimming cost V 8 bases and J 3 bases, with 7 bases left between them. CDR3 length: 11 residues. The CDR3 loop reads CASGVDYGYTF. Written as DNA, the CDR3 is TGTGCCAGCGGTGTGGACTATGGCTACACCTTC.

The rearrangement links TRBV27 to TRBJ1-2; TRBD1 might be the D (6 bases). Germline assignment: CDR1 MNHEY and CDR2 SMNVEV (reference sequence). The ends were cut back, 0 bases at V and 4 bases at J, with 12 bases in the middle. This CDR3 has 15 residues. The CDR3 region has the DNA TGTGCCAGCAGTTTATCGGGGACATCCGTCTATGGCTACACCTTC. It translates to CASSLSGTSVYGYTF.

CDR3 in amino acids: CASSYWEGSSTDTQYF. CDR3 bases: TGTGCCAGCAGTTACTGGGAGGGTTCTAGCACAGATACGCAGTATTTT. This chain uses TRBV6-6 with TRBJ2-3; 7 bases line up with TRBD2. In germline, CDR1 is MNHNY, CDR2 SVGAGI (reference sequence). The CDR3 is made up of 16 amino acids. The trim removed 1 base at V and 0 bases at J, leaving 4 bases unmatched.